The 22 T cell receptor beta chains in this list originate from one sample, sequenced in a study of CD8 T cells in Susac syndrome. RNA in amounts of roughly 0.5 to 1 ug was reverse transcribed with random hexamers. TCRdb called the immunoSEQ multiplex PCR reads again in MiXCR, with one record for every CDR3 protein. The data hold under 200,000 distinct CDR3 sequences, with 92% observed a single time. Sequenced: CD4+ T cells from PBMCs. These receptors all come from a human donor in good health.

This clonotype has just one count. The rearrangement links TRBV28 to TRBJ2-7, with no clear D. The CDR3 sequence is 12 residues long. The germline V gene encodes CDR1 MDHEN and CDR2 SYDVKM. The V end lost 11 bases, the J end lost 5 bases, and 16 bases lay between the germline ends. The CDR3, as DNA: TGTGCCTCGTTCGGGCTGACCGACGAGCAGTACTTC. It specifies CASFGLTDEQYF.

This rearrangement joins TRBV20-1 to TRBJ1-5; no clear D gene. This CDR3 has 12 amino acids. The germline V gene has CDR1 DFQATT and CDR2 SNEGSKA (reference sequence). The V end was cut by 4 bases, the J end by 7 bases, with 11 bases between. The CDR3 DNA is TGCAGTGCTACCCCCAGAAACCAGCCCCAGCATTTT. Amino acids: CSATPRNQPQHF.

V and J are TRBV5-6 and TRBJ2-6, with TRBD2 as a possible D gene (5 bases). Trimming removed 4 bases at V and 0 bases at J, with 11 bases between. Germline V gene sequence: CDR1 SGHDT, CDR2 YYEEEE. The CDR3 sequence is 16 residues long. The CDR3 bases are TGTGCCAGCAGCCGCGGACTGACCTCTGGGGCCAACGTCCTGACTTTC. Translated, it gives CASSRGLTSGANVLTF.

This sequence joins TRBV20-1 and TRBJ1-1; 9 bases align to TRBD1. CDR1 is DFQATT and CDR2 is SNEGSKA in the germline V gene (reference sequence). The CDR3 runs to 15 residues. V shed 6 bases, J shed 1 base, and the junction held 9 bases outside the gene matches. The CDR3 reads CSASRDRVSNTEAFF. DNA for the CDR3: TGCAGTGCAAGCCGGGACAGGGTCTCGAACACTGAAGCTTTCTTT.

V gene TRBV11-2 combines with J gene TRBJ2-3; TRBD2 agrees at 11 bases. Per germline, CDR1 SGHAT and CDR2 FQNNGV. This CDR3 has 16 amino acids. The junction had 4 bases not matched to a gene; V was cut back by 1 base and J by 4 bases. CDR3 sequence reads: CASSLGRLAGSDTQYF. CDR3 bases: TGTGCCAGCAGCTTAGGGAGACTAGCGGGATCAGATACGCAGTATTTT.

V gene TRBV20-1 combines with J gene TRBJ2-7; unclear D gene. Germline CDR1 and CDR2: DFQATT and SNEGSKA (reference sequence). The V end lost 1 base, the J end lost 5 bases, and 9 bases lay between the germline ends. The CDR3 loop spans 12 amino acids. In DNA, the CDR3 is TGCAGTGCTAGAGCCTTCCCCCACGAGCAGTACTTC. Translation gives CSARAFPHEQYF.

The V gene is TRBV29-1, the J gene TRBJ2-2; D call uncertain. This CDR3 spans 11 amino acids. V lost 4 bases, J lost 4 bases, and 4 bases lay in between. Germline V gene sequence: CDR1 SQVTM, CDR2 ANQGSEA. The CDR3 region is CSVGGTGELFF. CDR3 bases: TGCAGCGTTGGGGGCACCGGGGAGCTGTTTTTT.

V and J are TRBV7-9 and TRBJ2-1; 8 bases align to TRBD1. CDR1 and CDR2 (germline): SEHNR, FQNEAQ (reference sequence). The CDR3 length is 14 residues. Germline trimming cut 5 bases from V and 2 bases from J; bases unmatched to any gene: 2. The CDR3 region has the DNA TGTGCCAGCAGCCGGACAGGGCCCTACAATGAGCAGTTCTTC. It yields the protein CASSRTGPYNEQFF. Variable domain in full (rest from reference TRBV7-9 and TRBJ2-1): DTGVSQNPRHKITKRGQNVTFRCDPISEHNRLYWYRQTLGQGPEFLTYFQNEAQLEKSRLLSDRFSAERPKGSFSTLEIQRTEQGDSAMYLCASSRTGPYNEQFFGPGTRLTVL.

The chain is built from TRBV6-1 and TRBJ2-2; 7 bases match TRBD1. CDR3 length: 16 amino acids. With 6 bases clipped from V and 2 bases from J, the junction kept 9 bases outside the gene matches. In germline, CDR1 is MNHNS, CDR2 SASEGT. The chain's CDR3 is CASSPPGQLNTGELFF. The DNA of the CDR3 is TGTGCCAGCAGCCCTCCGGGACAGCTAAACACCGGGGAGCTGTTTTTT.

The chain joins TRBV18 to TRBJ1-2; D is perhaps TRBD1 (5 bases). The V end lost 4 bases, the J end lost 4 bases, and 19 bases lay between the germline ends. Germline V gene lookup returns CDR1 KGHSH and CDR2 LQKENI. CDR3 length equals 16 residues. CDR3 residues: CASSRATGTLIYGYTF. CDR3 bases: TGTGCCAGCTCACGCGCCACCGGGACGCTAATCTATGGCTACACCTTC. The full variable domain, completed using reference TRBV18 and TRBJ1-2, is NAGVMQNPRHLVRRRGQEARLRCSPMKGHSHVYWYRQLPEEGLKFMVYLQKENIIDESGMPKERFSAEFPKEGPSILRIQQVVRGDSAAYFCASSRATGTLIYGYTFGSGTRLTVV.

The rearrangement links TRBV4-3 to TRBJ2-5; maybe TRBD2 (6 bases). V lost 0 bases and J lost 5, with 22 bases in between. Germline V gene sequence: CDR1 LGHNA, CDR2 YSLEER. There are 18 residues in the CDR3. CDR3 protein: CASSQEELAGGIGETQYF. The DNA of the CDR3 is TGCGCCAGCAGCCAAGAAGAGTTAGCAGGAGGGATTGGGGAGACCCAGTACTTC.

The J gene is TRBJ1-1, the V gene TRBV7-9, with TRBD1 matching 11 bases. The CDR3 extends over 17 amino acids. Looked up from germline, CDR1 is SEHNR and CDR2 is FQNEAQ (reference sequence). With 1 base clipped from V and 5 bases from J, the junction kept 9 bases outside the gene matches. The chain's CDR3 is CASSLDWGDRGRTEAFF. In DNA, the CDR3 is TGTGCCAGCAGCTTAGATTGGGGGGACAGGGGGAGGACTGAAGCTTTCTTT.

The rearrangement links TRBV6-5 to TRBJ2-4, with 10 bases fitting TRBD1. The CDR3 totals 15 residues. Germline V gives CDR1 MNHEY, CDR2 SVGAGI. Trimming took 5 bases from V and 8 from J; bases not matched to a gene: 9. The DNA of the CDR3 is TGTGCCAGCAGTCCCCTCGACAGGGGGCGGGACATTCAGTACTTC. This encodes CASSPLDRGRDIQYF.

The chain is built from TRBV28 and TRBJ2-7; 8 bases match TRBD2. Per germline, CDR1 MDHEN and CDR2 SYDVKM. The CDR3 is made up of 12 amino acids. V shed 3 bases, J shed 7 bases, and the junction held 2 bases outside the gene matches. CDR3 in amino acids: CASSFGGGEQYF. The CDR3 DNA sequence: TGTGCCAGCAGTTTCGGGGGGGGTGAGCAGTACTTC.

The genes are TRBV9 and TRBJ2-2; 7 bases map to TRBD2. The length of the CDR3 is 16 residues. V shed 4 bases, J shed 6 bases, and the junction held 12 bases outside the gene matches. Germline CDR1 SGDLS, CDR2 YYNGEE. CDR3: CASSLRDYRFAGELFF. CDR3 bases: TGTGCCAGCAGCCTCCGGGACTACAGGTTTGCCGGGGAGCTGTTTTTT.

The chain uses TRBV7-9 and TRBJ2-3, with TRBD2 identical over 7 bases. The V and J ends lost 5 bases and 5 bases, in that order; junction bases with no gene match: 7. The CDR3 covers 14 residues. CDR1 is SEHNR and CDR2 is FQNEAQ in the germline V gene (reference sequence). CDR3 bases: TGTGCCAGCAGCGGGGGACTAACTATAGATACGCAGTATTTT. Its translation: CASSGGLTIDTQYF.

The chain couples TRBV9 to TRBJ2-7, with TRBD2 matching over 12 bases. Trimming took 3 bases from V and 6 from J; bases not matched to a gene: 1. This CDR3 comprises 13 residues. In germline, CDR1 is SGDLS, CDR2 YYNGEE. The CDR3 DNA reads TGTGCCAGCAGCGAGACTAGCGGGGGCGAGCAGTACTTC. It specifies CASSETSGGEQYF.

The chain couples TRBV7-2 to TRBJ1-6, with D tentatively TRBD1 (6 bases). Germline V gives CDR1 SGHTA, CDR2 FQGNSA. The CDR3 is 14 amino acids. The V end was cut by 2 bases, the J end by 5 bases, with 7 bases between. The CDR3 region has the DNA TGTGCCAGCAGCTTATGGACAGATAATTCACCCCTCCACTTT. Translation gives CASSLWTDNSPLHF.

The rearrangement links TRBV7-8 to TRBJ2-1; 12 bases line up with TRBD2. The trim removed 2 bases at V and 8 bases at J, leaving 4 bases unmatched. CDR1 SGHVS and CDR2 FQNEAQ come from the germline V gene. CDR3 length equals 15 residues. CDR3 amino acids: CASSLTSGRKDEQFF. DNA of the CDR3: TGTGCCAGCAGCTTAACTAGCGGGAGGAAGGATGAGCAGTTCTTC.

The gene calls are TRBV20-1 and TRBJ2-5; 7 nucleotides line up with TRBD2. CDR1 and CDR2 (germline): DFQATT, SNEGSKA (reference sequence). The V segment lost 5 bases and the J segment 5 bases; nucleotides outside the gene matches: 8. The CDR3 is 13 residues long. The CDR3 reads CSAFRPGGETQYF. The DNA of the CDR3 is TGCAGTGCTTTTAGACCCGGGGGGGAGACCCAGTACTTC.

V is TRBV5-1 and J is TRBJ1-6; perhaps TRBD1 as D (6 bases). CDR3 size: 15 residues. Germline V gene sequence: CDR1 SGHRS, CDR2 YFSETQ. V lost 4 bases and J 7 bases, leaving 15 bases between the germline ends. The chain's CDR3 is CASSALQGENSPLHF. CDR3 DNA sequence: TGCGCCAGCAGCGCCTTACAGGGAGAGAATTCACCCCTCCACTTT. Supplemented by reference TRBV5-1 and TRBJ1-6, the full variable domain reads KAGVTQTPRYLIKTRGQQVTLSCSPISGHRSVSWYQQTPGQGLQFLFEYFSETQRNKGNFPGRFSGRQFSNSRSEMNVSTLELGDSALYLCASSALQGENSPLHFGNGTRLTVT.

The chain is built from TRBV4-1 and TRBJ2-3; 11 positions match TRBD2. V shed 3 bases and J 6 bases; nucleotides not matched to a gene: 5. The germline gives CDR1 MGHRA, CDR2 YSYEKL. The CDR3 loop spans 15 amino acids. The CDR3 nucleotides read TGCGCCAGCAGCCAGCTAGCGGGGGGCCGCGATACGCAGTATTTT. Amino acids: CASSQLAGGRDTQYF.